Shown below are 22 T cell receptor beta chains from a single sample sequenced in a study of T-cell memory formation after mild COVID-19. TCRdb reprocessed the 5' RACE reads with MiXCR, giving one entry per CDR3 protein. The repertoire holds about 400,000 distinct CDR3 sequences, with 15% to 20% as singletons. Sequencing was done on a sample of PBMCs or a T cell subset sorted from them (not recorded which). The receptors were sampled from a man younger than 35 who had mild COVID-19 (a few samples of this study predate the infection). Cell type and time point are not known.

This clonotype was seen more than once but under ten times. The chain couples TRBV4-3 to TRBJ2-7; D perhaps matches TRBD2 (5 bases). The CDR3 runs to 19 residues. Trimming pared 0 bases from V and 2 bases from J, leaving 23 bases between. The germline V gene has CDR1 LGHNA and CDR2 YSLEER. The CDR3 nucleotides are TGCGCCAGCAGCCAAGATCGGATCTTTGCTGAGGGTCCTCCCTACGAGCAGTACTTC. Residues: CASSQDRIFAEGPPYEQYF.

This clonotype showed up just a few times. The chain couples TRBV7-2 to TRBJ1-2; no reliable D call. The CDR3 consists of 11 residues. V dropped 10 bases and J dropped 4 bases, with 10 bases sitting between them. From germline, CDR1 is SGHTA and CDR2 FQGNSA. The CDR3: CAITTGYGYTF. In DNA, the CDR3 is TGTGCCATCACCACCGGCTATGGCTACACCTTC.

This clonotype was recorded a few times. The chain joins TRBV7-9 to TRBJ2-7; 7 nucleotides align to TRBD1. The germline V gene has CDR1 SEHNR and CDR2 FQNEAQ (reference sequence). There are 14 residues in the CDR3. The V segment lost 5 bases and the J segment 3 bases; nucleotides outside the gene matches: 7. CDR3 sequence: CASSRDSRIYEQYV. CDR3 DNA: TGTGCCAGCAGCCGGGACAGCCGGATCTACGAGCAGTACGTC.

The CDR3 is CASSVGSGGKVGYGYTF. CDR3 coding DNA: TGTGCCAGCAGCGTTGGGAGCGGCGGAAAGGTGGGGTATGGCTACACCTTC. The chain joins TRBV9 to TRBJ1-2; no clear D. CDR3 length: 17 amino acids. Germline V gives CDR1 SGDLS, CDR2 YYNGEE. V lost 2 bases, J lost 5 bases, and 22 bases lay in between.

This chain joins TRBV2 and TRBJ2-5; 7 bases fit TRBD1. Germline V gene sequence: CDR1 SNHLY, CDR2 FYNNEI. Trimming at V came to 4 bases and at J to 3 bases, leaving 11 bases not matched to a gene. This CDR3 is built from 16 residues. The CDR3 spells CASSAGTDRLKETQYF. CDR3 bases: TGTGCCAGCAGTGCCGGGACAGACAGACTAAAAGAGACCCAGTACTTC.

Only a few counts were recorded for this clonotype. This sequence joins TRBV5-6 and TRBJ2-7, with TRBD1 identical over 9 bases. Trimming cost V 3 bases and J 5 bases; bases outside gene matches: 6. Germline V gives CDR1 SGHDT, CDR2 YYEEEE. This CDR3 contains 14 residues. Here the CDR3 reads CASSWGTGLNEQYV. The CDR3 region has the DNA TGTGCCAGCAGCTGGGGGACAGGGCTAAACGAGCAGTACGTC.

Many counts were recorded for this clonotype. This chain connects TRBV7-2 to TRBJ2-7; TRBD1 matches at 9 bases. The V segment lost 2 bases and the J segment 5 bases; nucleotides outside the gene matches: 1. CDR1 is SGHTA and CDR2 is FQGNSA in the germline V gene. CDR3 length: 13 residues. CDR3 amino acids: CASSLTGGHEQYF. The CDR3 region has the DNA TGTGCCAGCAGCTTAACAGGGGGCCACGAGCAGTACTTC.

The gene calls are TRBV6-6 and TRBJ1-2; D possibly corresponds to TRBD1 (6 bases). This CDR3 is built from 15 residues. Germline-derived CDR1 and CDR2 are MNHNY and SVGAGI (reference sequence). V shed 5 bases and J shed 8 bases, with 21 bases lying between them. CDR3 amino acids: CASSDAGGQSRGYTF. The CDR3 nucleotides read TGTGCCAGCAGTGATGCCGGGGGCCAGTCACGGGGCTACACCTTC.

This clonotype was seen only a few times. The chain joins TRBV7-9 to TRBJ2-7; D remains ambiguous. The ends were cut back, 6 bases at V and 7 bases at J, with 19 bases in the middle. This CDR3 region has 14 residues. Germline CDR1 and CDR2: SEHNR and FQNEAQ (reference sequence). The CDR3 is CASRPAPGTLEQYF. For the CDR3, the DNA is TGTGCCAGCAGACCCGCGCCGGGTACGCTGGAGCAGTACTTC. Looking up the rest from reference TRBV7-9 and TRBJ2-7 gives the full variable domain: DTGVSQNPRHKITKRGQNVTFRCDPISEHNRLYWYRQTLGQGPEFLTYFQNEAQLEKSRLLSDRFSAERPKGSFSTLEIQRTEQGDSAMYLCASRPAPGTLEQYFGPGTRLTVT.

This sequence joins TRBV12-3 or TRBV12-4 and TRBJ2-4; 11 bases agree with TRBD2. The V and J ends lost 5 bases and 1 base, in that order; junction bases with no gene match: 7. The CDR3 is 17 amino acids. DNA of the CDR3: TGTGCCAGCAGTGGGCTAGCGGGGGGCCGGGCCAAAAACATTCAGTACTTC. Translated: CASSGLAGGRAKNIQYF.

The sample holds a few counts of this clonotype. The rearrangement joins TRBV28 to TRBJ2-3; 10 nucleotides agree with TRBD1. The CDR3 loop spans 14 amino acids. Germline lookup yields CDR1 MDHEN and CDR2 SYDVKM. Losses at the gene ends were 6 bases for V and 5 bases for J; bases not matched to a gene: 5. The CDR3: CASSWTGGGDTQYF. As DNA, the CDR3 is TGTGCCAGCAGCTGGACAGGGGGAGGAGATACGCAGTATTTT.

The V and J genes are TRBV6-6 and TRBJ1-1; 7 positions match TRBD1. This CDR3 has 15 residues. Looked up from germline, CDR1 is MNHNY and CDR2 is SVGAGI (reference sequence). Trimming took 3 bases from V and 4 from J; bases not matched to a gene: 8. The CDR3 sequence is CASSYTGQRSTEAFF. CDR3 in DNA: TGTGCCAGCAGTTATACGGGACAGAGGAGCACTGAAGCTTTCTTT.

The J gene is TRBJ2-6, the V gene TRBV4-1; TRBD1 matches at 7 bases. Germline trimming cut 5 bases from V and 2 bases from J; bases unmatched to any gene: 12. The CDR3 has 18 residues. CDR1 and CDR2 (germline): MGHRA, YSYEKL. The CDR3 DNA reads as TGCGCCAGCAGCTCCCGCCGGACAGGTGGACCTGGGGCCAACGTCCTGACTTTC. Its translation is CASSSRRTGGPGANVLTF.

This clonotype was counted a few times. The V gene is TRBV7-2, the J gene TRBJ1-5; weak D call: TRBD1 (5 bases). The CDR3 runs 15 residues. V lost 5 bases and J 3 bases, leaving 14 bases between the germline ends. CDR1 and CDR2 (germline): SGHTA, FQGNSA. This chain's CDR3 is CASSQGGTLNQPQHF. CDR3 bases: TGTGCCAGCAGCCAAGGCGGGACCCTCAATCAGCCCCAGCATTTT.

The CDR3 sequence: CATSESELADPVYGGELFF. CDR3 coding DNA: TGTGCCACCAGTGAGTCAGAACTAGCGGACCCGGTATATGGCGGGGAGCTGTTTTTT. This sequence joins TRBV24-1 and TRBJ2-2; 8 positions match TRBD2. The CDR3 loop spans 19 amino acids. Trimming cost V 4 bases and J 7 bases; bases outside gene matches: 19. Per germline, CDR1 KGHDR and CDR2 SFDVKD.

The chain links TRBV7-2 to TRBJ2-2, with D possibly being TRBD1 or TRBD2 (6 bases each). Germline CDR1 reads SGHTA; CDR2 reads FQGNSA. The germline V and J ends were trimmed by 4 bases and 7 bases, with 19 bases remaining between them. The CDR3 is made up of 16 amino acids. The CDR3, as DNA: TGTGCCAGCAGCTCCCTATGGGGGGCGACGAGCGGGGAGCTGTTTTTT. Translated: CASSSLWGATSGELFF. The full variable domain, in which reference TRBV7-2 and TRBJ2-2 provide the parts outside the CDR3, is GAGVSQSPSNKVTEKGKDVELRCDPISGHTALYWYRQSLGQGLEFLIYFQGNSAPDKSGLPSDRFSAERTGGSVSTLTIQRTQQEDSAVYLCASSSLWGATSGELFFGEGSRLTVL.

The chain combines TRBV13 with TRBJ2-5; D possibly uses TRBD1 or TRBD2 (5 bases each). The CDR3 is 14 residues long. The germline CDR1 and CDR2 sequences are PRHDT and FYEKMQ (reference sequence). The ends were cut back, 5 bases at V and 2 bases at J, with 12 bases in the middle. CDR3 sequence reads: CASSLWDRQETQYF. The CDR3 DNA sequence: TGTGCCAGCAGCCTGTGGGACCGACAAGAGACCCAGTACTTC.

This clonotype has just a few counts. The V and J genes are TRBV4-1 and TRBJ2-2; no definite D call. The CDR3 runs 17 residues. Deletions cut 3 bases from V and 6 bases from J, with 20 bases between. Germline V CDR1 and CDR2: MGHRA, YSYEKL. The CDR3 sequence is CASSQPQQPPQSGELFF. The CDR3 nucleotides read TGCGCCAGCAGCCAGCCTCAACAGCCCCCCCAGTCCGGGGAGCTGTTTTTT.

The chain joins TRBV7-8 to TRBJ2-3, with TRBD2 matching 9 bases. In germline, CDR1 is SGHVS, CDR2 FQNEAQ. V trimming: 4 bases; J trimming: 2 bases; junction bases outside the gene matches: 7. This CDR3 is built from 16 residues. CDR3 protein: CASSSPAGGYTDTQYF. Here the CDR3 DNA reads TGTGCCAGCAGCTCCCCTGCGGGGGGGTACACAGATACGCAGTATTTT.

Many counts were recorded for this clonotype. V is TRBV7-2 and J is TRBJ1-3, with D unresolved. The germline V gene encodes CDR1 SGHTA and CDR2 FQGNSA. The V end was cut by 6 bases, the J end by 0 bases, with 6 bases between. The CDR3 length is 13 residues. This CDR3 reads CASSSTSGNTIYF. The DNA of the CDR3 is TGTGCCAGCAGTTCTACCTCTGGAAACACCATATATTTT.

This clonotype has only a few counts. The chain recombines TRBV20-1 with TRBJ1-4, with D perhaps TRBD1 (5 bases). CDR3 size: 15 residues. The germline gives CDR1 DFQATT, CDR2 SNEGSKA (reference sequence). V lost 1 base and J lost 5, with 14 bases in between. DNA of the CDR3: TGCAGTGCTAGAGGGACTATGGGGGACAATGAAAAACTGTTTTTT. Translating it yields CSARGTMGDNEKLFF.

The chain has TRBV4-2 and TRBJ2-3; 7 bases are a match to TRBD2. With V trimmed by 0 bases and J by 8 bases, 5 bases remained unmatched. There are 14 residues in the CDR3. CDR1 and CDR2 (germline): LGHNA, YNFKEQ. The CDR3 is CASSQEGTIRTQYF. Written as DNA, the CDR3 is TGTGCCAGCAGCCAAGAGGGGACTATCCGTACGCAGTATTTT.